This T cell receptor beta chain was sequenced for a study of shared clonotypes between healthy human individuals. Assay: immunoSEQ multiplex PCR; the TCRdb copy retains only in-frame clones and omits some. The top ten clones hold more than 0.1% of a sample with 2 million to 2.5 million clones, roughly 94% of them seen once. The germline V and J ends were trimmed by 0 bases and 3 bases, with 6 bases remaining between them. The CDR3 has 13 residues. Germline V gene sequence: CDR1 GTSNPN, CDR2 SVGIG (reference sequence). This clone was observed at least ten times. Other DNA sequences of this sample code for an identical CDR3.

The sequence came from a man aged 18 to 30 in good health. V usage is TRBV30 and J usage is TRBJ1-3; D is unclear. The specimen sequenced was naive CD4+ T cells sorted from blood. The subset denotes: CD45RA+ positively selected. In DNA, the CDR3 is TGTGCCTGGAGTGTAGGGAGTGGAAACACCATATATTTT. Residues: CAWSVGSGNTIYF.